The rows below give T cell receptor beta chains drawn from one sample of a study of control samples from healthy donors and cancer patients. Assay: immunoSEQ multiplex PCR; the TCRdb copy retains only in-frame clones and omits some. The top ten clones hold approximately 5.7% of a sample with over 150,000 clones, around 95% of them seen once. Sequenced material: blood. Receptors were obtained from a man between 35 and 55 years old in good health. The CDR3 runs from the conserved cysteine through the conserved F or W. Each record gives: J gene, D gene, clone size, V gene, CDR3 DNA, CDR3 protein. D genes are given only for firm matches. Some rows mark clone size as missing; the rest say once, few, many or name a class of expanded clone.

>TRBJ1-2|TRBD1|NA|TRBV18
TGTGCCAGCTCAGAGGACAGGGCCCTCTATGGCTACACCTTC
CASSEDRALYGYTF
>TRBJ1-1|TRBD1|NA|TRBV4-3
TGCGCCAGCAGCCAAGATAAAGCAGGGGGGGACACTGAAGCTTTCTTT
CASSQDKAGGDTEAFF
>TRBJ2-7|NA|NA|TRBV5-6
TGTGCCAGCAGCGGGGGGCCCGGGGGCCCCTACGAGCAGTACTTC
CASSGGPGGPYEQYF
>TRBJ1-2|NA|NA|TRBV30
TGTGCCTGCCTAGAGCTAACCTATGGCTACACCTTC
CACLELTYGYTF
>TRBJ2-3|NA|NA|TRBV27
TGTGCCAGCTCTGACTTAGGGGCAGATACGCAGTATTTT
CASSDLGADTQYF
>TRBJ1-2|NA|NA|TRBV3-1/TRBV3-2
TGTGCCAGCAGCCAAGTAGGGGTCGGCTACACCTTC
CASSQVGVGYTF
>TRBJ1-5|TRBD1|NA|TRBV27
TGTGCCAGCAGTTCCTTTTGGACAGGCCAACAGCCCCAGCATTTT
CASSSFWTGQQPQHF
>TRBJ1-1|TRBD1|NA|TRBV7-6
TGTGCCAGCAGCCCCAGGACAGGGAGCACTGAAGCTTTCTTT
CASSPRTGSTEAFF
>TRBJ1-3|TRBD1|once|TRBV7-8
TGTGCCAGCAGCTTAGTACCGACAGGGGGAGGAAACACCATATATTTT
CASSLVPTGGGNTIYF
>TRBJ2-3|NA|NA|TRBV7-9
TGTGCCAGCAGCTTAGCGGAGGGGGCCTGGGGAGATACGCAGTATTTT
CASSLAEGAWGDTQYF
>TRBJ1-1|NA|NA|TRBV6-5
TGTGCCAGCAGTTCAGGTCCCCTGTGGAGGAGCACTGAAGCTTTCTTT
CASSSGPLWRSTEAFF
>TRBJ2-7|NA|NA|TRBV7-2
TGTGCCAGCAGCTTAGCGGGGAACTACGAGCAGTACTTC
CASSLAGNYEQYF
>TRBJ1-4|NA|NA|TRBV11-2
TGTGCCAGCAGCTTGACTAATGAAAAACTGTTTTTT
CASSLTNEKLFF
>TRBJ1-2|NA|NA|TRBV5-6
TGTGCCAGCAGCTTGCTGGGACCCAACTATGGCTACACCTTC
CASSLLGPNYGYTF
>TRBJ2-1|NA|NA|TRBV4-3
TGCGCCAGCAGCCAAGGGGGAGTGGGCAGCTCCTACAATGAGCAGTTCTTC
CASSQGGVGSSYNEQFF
>TRBJ1-6|TRBD1|NA|TRBV28
TGTGCCAGCAGACTTATGGAGGGGGCTAGTTCACCCCTCCACTTT
CASRLMEGASSPLHF
>TRBJ2-7|TRBD1|NA|TRBV2
TGTGCCAGCAGTCGGATACAGGGGAAACAAGGCGAGCAGTACTTC
CASSRIQGKQGEQYF
>TRBJ2-6|TRBD1|NA|TRBV28
TGTGCCAGCAGTTTACCCCAGGGGGCGACCGGGGCCAACGTCCTGACTTTC
CASSLPQGATGANVLTF
>TRBJ1-5|NA|NA|TRBV2
TGTGCCAGCAGTATACAGGGAGGGAGGGATCAGCCCCAGCATTTT
CASSIQGGRDQPQHF
>TRBJ2-1|NA|NA|TRBV4-3
TGCGCCAGCAGCCAAGATTCTTGGGGGGGATGGGGGACAATCGGTGAGCAGTTCTTC
CASSQDSWGGWGTIGEQFF
>TRBJ2-3|NA|NA|TRBV11-2
TGTGCCAGCAGCTTTACGGTTCTTCGCACAGATACGCAGTATTTT
CASSFTVLRTDTQYF
>TRBJ2-3|NA|NA|TRBV25-1
TGTGCCAGCAGGGCCATCAACACAGATACGCAGTATTTT
CASRAINTDTQYF
>TRBJ1-1|NA|NA|TRBV7-9
TGTGCCAGCAGCTTAAATCCGGACAACACTGAAGCTTTCTTT
CASSLNPDNTEAFF
>TRBJ2-1|TRBD2|NA|TRBV6-2/TRBV6-3
TGTGCCAGCAGTTACTGGCCTAGCGGGGGGGGAGAGCAGTTCTTC
CASSYWPSGGGEQFF
>TRBJ1-1|NA|NA|TRBV18
TGTGCCAGCTCCCCTTGGAAGAACACTGAAGCTTTCTTT
CASSPWKNTEAFF
>TRBJ2-1|TRBD2|NA|TRBV5-6
TGTGCCAGCAGCTTGGCGGCTAGCGGGAGCTACAATGAGCAGTTCTTC
CASSLAASGSYNEQFF
>TRBJ1-5|NA|NA|TRBV15
TGTGCCACCAGCAGAGCGGGGCCCAATCAGCCCCAGCATTTT
CATSRAGPNQPQHF
>TRBJ2-5|NA|NA|TRBV10-3
TGTGCCATAAAGGCCTCCTATGAAGAGACCCAGTACTTC
CAIKASYEETQYF
>TRBJ1-4|NA|NA|TRBV6-5
TGTGCCAGTAGCCTCTGGGAAAAACTGTTTTTT
CASSLWEKLFF
>TRBJ2-7|TRBD2|NA|TRBV5-1
TGCGCCAGCCGACTAGCGGGGGGGCCGTACGAGCAGTACTTC
CASRLAGGPYEQYF
>TRBJ2-7|NA|NA|TRBV28
TGTGCCAGCAGTTTCTTGAGCAACGAGCAGTACTTC
CASSFLSNEQYF
>TRBJ1-4|NA|NA|TRBV6-5
TGTGCCAGCAGTTACATTAAGGATGGCTCTAATGAAAAACTGTTTTTT
CASSYIKDGSNEKLFF
>TRBJ1-1|NA|NA|TRBV29-1
TGCAGCGTTGACGAACTCGGAGCTTTCTTT
CSVDELGAFF
>TRBJ1-2|NA|once|TRBV10-3
TGTGCCATCAGTGAGTCGATTACGGTTAACTATGGCTACACCTTC
CAISESITVNYGYTF
>TRBJ1-5|NA|NA|TRBV5-6
TGTGCCAGCAGCTTGGGGGGGCTAGGTCAGCCCCAGCATTTT
CASSLGGLGQPQHF
>TRBJ1-4|NA|NA|TRBV6-5
TGTGCCAGCAGTTTCTCCCGCTATGAAAAACTGTTTTTT
CASSFSRYEKLFF
>TRBJ2-1|TRBD1|NA|TRBV24-1
TGTGCCACCAGTGAACCGGGACAGGCCTACAATGAGCAGTTCTTC
CATSEPGQAYNEQFF
>TRBJ2-7|TRBD1|NA|TRBV6-5
TGTGCCAGCAGTTACCGGGACAGGGGGGCCCACGAGCAGTACTTC
CASSYRDRGAHEQYF
>TRBJ1-2|TRBD1|NA|TRBV5-8
TGTGCCAGCAGCTTAGGGTCCGGGGACAGGGGAAGGTTGCGGAATGGCTACACCTTC
CASSLGSGDRGRLRNGYTF
>TRBJ2-5|TRBD1|NA|TRBV7-9
TGTGCCAGCAGGGGCCAACAGCCGGGACAGGGGGCCCAAGAGACCCAGTACTTC
CASRGQQPGQGAQETQYF
>TRBJ1-2|NA|NA|TRBV6-1
TGTGCCAGCAGTGAACTAATTGGCTACACCTTC
CASSELIGYTF
>TRBJ1-5|TRBD1|NA|TRBV7-9
TGTGCCAGCAGTTGGGACAGGAATCAGCCCCAGCATTTT
CASSWDRNQPQHF
>TRBJ2-7|TRBD1|NA|TRBV6-5
TGTGCCAGCAGTTACGAGCGACAGGGCGCAAACTACGAGCAGTACTTC
CASSYERQGANYEQYF
>TRBJ1-1|NA|NA|TRBV5-1
TGCGCCAGCAGCCCTGCTCAGGGACGAGGGACTGAAGCTTTCTTT
CASSPAQGRGTEAFF
>TRBJ2-7|NA|NA|TRBV6-6
TGTGCCAGCAGTTACTCGAGCCCGACAGGCTCCTACGAGCAGTACTTC
CASSYSSPTGSYEQYF
>TRBJ1-4|NA|NA|TRBV18
TGTGCCAGCTCACGCGAAAGAAATGAAAAACTGTTTTTT
CASSRERNEKLFF